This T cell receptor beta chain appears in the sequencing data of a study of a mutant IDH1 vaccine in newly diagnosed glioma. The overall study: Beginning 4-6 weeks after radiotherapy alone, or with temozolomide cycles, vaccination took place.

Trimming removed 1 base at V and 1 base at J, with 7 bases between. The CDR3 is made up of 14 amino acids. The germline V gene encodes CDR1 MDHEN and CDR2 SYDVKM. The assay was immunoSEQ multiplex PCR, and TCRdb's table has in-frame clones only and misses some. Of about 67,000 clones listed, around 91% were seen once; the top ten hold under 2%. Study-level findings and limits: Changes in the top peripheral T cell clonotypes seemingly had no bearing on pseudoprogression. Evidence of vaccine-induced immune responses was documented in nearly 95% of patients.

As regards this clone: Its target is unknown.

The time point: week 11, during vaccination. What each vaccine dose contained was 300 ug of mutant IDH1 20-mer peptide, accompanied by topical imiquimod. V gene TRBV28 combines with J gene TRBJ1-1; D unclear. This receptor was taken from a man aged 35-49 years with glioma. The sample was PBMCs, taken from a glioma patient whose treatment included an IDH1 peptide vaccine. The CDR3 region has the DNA TGTGCCAGCAGTTTATTCGCAGAGAACACTGAAGCTTTCTTT. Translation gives CASSLFAENTEAFF.